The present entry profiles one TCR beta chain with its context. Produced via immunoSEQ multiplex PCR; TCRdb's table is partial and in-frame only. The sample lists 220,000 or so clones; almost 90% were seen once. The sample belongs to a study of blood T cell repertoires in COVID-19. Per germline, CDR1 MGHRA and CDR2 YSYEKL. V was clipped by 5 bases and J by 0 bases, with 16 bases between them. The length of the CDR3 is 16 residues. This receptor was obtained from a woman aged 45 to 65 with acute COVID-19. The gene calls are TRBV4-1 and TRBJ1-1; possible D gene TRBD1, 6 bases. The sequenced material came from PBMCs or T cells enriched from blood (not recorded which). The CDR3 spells CASSARQRGMNTEAFF. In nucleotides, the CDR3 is TGCGCCAGCAGCGCCCGACAGAGGGGGATGAACACTGAAGCTTTCTTT.